This is a list of T cell receptor beta chains from one sample in a study of radiation and T cells in renal cell carcinoma. Profiled with immunoSEQ multiplex PCR; TCRdb holds only in-frame clones, not every one. The sample lists 90,000 to 100,000 clones, 75% to 85% occurring once. This specimen consisted of blood, obtained from a patient whose treatment included radiotherapy and nephrectomy. The receptors were gathered from a man between 60 and 75 years old with renal cell carcinoma. The CDR3 runs from the conserved cysteine through the conserved F or W. A D gene is named only where the DNA matches it firmly. A clone size is listed for some rows: how often the clone was seen (once, few, many), or a class if it is expanded.

abundance: .; j_gene: TRBJ1-5; v_gene: TRBV19; d_gene: TRBD1; CDR3nt: TGTGCCAGTAGTATAGGGGGGCAGGGGGACAATCAGCCCCAGCATTTT; CDR3aa: CASSIGGQGDNQPQHF
abundance: .; j_gene: TRBJ2-7; v_gene: TRBV11-1; d_gene: TRBD2; CDR3nt: TGTGCCAGCAGCGAGACTAGCGGGAGGGTACCCGAGCAGTACTTC; CDR3aa: CASSETSGRVPEQYF
abundance: .; j_gene: TRBJ2-1; v_gene: TRBV27; d_gene: TRBD2; CDR3nt: TGTGCCAGCAGTCCGCCGGGGACTAGCGGGGTGGGCGAGCAGTTCTTC; CDR3aa: CASSPPGTSGVGEQFF
abundance: .; j_gene: TRBJ2-5; v_gene: TRBV5-4; d_gene: TRBD2; CDR3nt: TGTGCCAGCAGCTCCTACGGACTAGCGGGAGGGAAAGAGACCCAGTACTTC; CDR3aa: CASSSYGLAGGKETQYF
abundance: .; j_gene: TRBJ2-5; v_gene: TRBV7-2; d_gene: .; CDR3nt: TGTGCCAGCAGCTTAGCAGAGACCCAGTACTTC; CDR3aa: CASSLAETQYF
abundance: once; j_gene: TRBJ2-7; v_gene: TRBV27; d_gene: .; CDR3nt: TGTGCCAGCAGTCTCACAGGGACCCCGAGCCCCTACGAGCAGTACTTC; CDR3aa: CASSLTGTPSPYEQYF
abundance: .; j_gene: TRBJ1-6; v_gene: TRBV20-1; d_gene: .; CDR3nt: TGCAGTGCTAATTCACCCCTCCACTTT; CDR3aa: CSANSPLHF
abundance: .; j_gene: TRBJ2-6; v_gene: TRBV5-1; d_gene: .; CDR3nt: TGCGCCAGCAGCTTGGAGGGGGGCTCTGGGGCCAACGTCCTGACTTTC; CDR3aa: CASSLEGGSGANVLTF
abundance: .; j_gene: TRBJ2-3; v_gene: TRBV6-6; d_gene: .; CDR3nt: TGTGCCAGCAGTTACAGCCTAGAACTCACAGATACGCAGTATTTT; CDR3aa: CASSYSLELTDTQYF
abundance: .; j_gene: TRBJ1-5; v_gene: TRBV27; d_gene: .; CDR3nt: TGTGCCAGCAGTTTAATAGGGCAGCCCCAGCATTTT; CDR3aa: CASSLIGQPQHF
abundance: .; j_gene: TRBJ2-5; v_gene: TRBV19; d_gene: TRBD2; CDR3nt: TGTGCCAGTAGTATAGGACTAGCGGGAGGGAAAGAGACCCAGTACTTC; CDR3aa: CASSIGLAGGKETQYF
abundance: .; j_gene: TRBJ1-1; v_gene: TRBV19; d_gene: .; CDR3nt: TGTGCCAGTAGTATAACGGGGGGTCGGACTGAAGCTTTCTTT; CDR3aa: CASSITGGRTEAFF